Presented here are 19 T cell receptor beta chains from one specimen sequenced in a study of T-cell memory formation after mild COVID-19. One entry per CDR3 protein, called by TCRdb with MiXCR from the 5' RACE reads. The data hold a few hundred thousand distinct CDR3 sequences, with 15% to 20% observed a single time. The specimen sequenced was PBMCs or a T cell subset sorted from them (not recorded which). All receptors derive from a man aged 18 to 35 who had mild COVID-19 (a few samples of this study predate the infection). Cell type and time point are not known.

The chain combines TRBV2 with TRBJ1-1; no clear D gene. Looked up from germline, CDR1 is SNHLY and CDR2 is FYNNEI. Trimming took off 2 bases at V and 1 base at J, with 5 bases between the two ends. CDR3 length equals 13 residues. DNA for the CDR3: TGTGCCAGCAGTGAATTCACGAACACTGAAGCTTTCTTT. The encoded protein is CASSEFTNTEAFF. Combining the CDR3 with reference TRBV2 and TRBJ1-1 gives the whole variable domain EPEVTQTPSHQVTQMGQEVILRCVPISNHLYFYWYRQILGQKVEFLVSFYNNEISEKSEIFDDQFSVERPDGSNFTLKIRSTKLEDSAMYFCASSEFTNTEAFFGQGTRLTVV.

This clonotype was observed a few times. The chain recombines TRBV7-3 with TRBJ1-1, with D possibly being TRBD1 (5 bases). Germline CDR1 SGHTA, CDR2 FQGTGA. The ends were cut back, 5 bases at V and 4 bases at J, with 11 bases in the middle. This CDR3 comprises 13 residues. The CDR3 sequence is CASSLFRGTEAFF. CDR3 DNA sequence: TGTGCCAGCAGCCTCTTTAGGGGCACTGAAGCTTTCTTT.

This clonotype was observed a handful of times. The J gene is TRBJ1-6, the V gene TRBV4-3, with D possibly TRBD1 on 5 matching bases. Per germline, CDR1 LGHNA and CDR2 YSLEER. The length of the CDR3 is 14 residues. Deletions cut 1 base from V and 11 bases from J, with 12 bases between. As DNA, the CDR3 is TGCGCCAGCAGCCAAGTCCAGGGTTTAACACCCCTCCACTTT. Its translation: CASSQVQGLTPLHF.

This chain links TRBV7-3 with TRBJ1-2; no definite D call. Between the trimmed V and J ends, which lost 3 bases and 4 bases, there was a span of 9 bases. Germline assignment: CDR1 SGHTA and CDR2 FQGTGA. The CDR3 is 13 residues long. CDR3 residues: CASSLTAFYGYTF. CDR3 nucleotides: TGTGCCAGCAGCTTGACGGCTTTCTATGGCTACACCTTC. The complete variable domain, with remaining parts taken from reference TRBV7-3 and TRBJ1-2, reads GAGVSQTPSNKVTEKGKYVELRCDPISGHTALYWYRQSLGQGPEFLIYFQGTGAADDSGLPNDRFFAVRPEGSVSTLKIQRTERGDSAVYLCASSLTAFYGYTFGSGTRLTVV.

This clonotype occurred a few times. The chain uses TRBV6-1 and TRBJ1-1; D is unclear. Germline-derived CDR1 and CDR2 are MNHNS and SASEGT. V was trimmed by 6 bases and J by 5 bases, leaving 7 bases between them. This CDR3 comprises 11 residues. CDR3 sequence reads: CASRRGTEAFF. DNA of the CDR3: TGTGCCAGCAGGCGGGGAACTGAAGCTTTCTTT.

This clonotype was detected ten times or more. V usage is TRBV7-2 and J usage is TRBJ1-1; D is uncertain. This CDR3 has 14 amino acids. The V gene's germline CDR1 is SGHTA and CDR2 FQGNSA. Trimming took 5 bases from V and 5 from J, leaving 15 bases between them. As DNA, the CDR3 is TGTGCCAGCAGCCCAGTGTCAGTCAGGACTGAAGCTTTCTTT. It specifies CASSPVSVRTEAFF.

This chain joins TRBV5-1 and TRBJ2-1, with 7 bases that match TRBD1. The CDR3 has 16 amino acids. Germline values: CDR1 SGHRS, CDR2 YFSETQ. Trimming cost V 4 bases and J 6 bases; bases outside gene matches: 13. The CDR3 region has the DNA TGCGCCAGCAGCGGGAGACAGGGACCCTTCTCCAATGAGCAGTTCTTC. Protein: CASSGRQGPFSNEQFF.

This clonotype was seen only a few times. The chain has TRBV5-1 and TRBJ1-2; possibly TRBD1 for D (6 bases). The germline V gene has CDR1 SGHRS and CDR2 YFSETQ. Trimming cost V 3 bases and J 8 bases, with 20 bases left between them. This CDR3 comprises 15 residues. CDR3 protein: CASSWGDNLAGGYTF. Written as DNA, the CDR3 is TGCGCCAGCAGCTGGGGGGACAACCTGGCGGGGGGCTACACCTTC.

Note on this clonotype: The junction does not match germline at one end; this may be a read error. The chain recombines TRBV16 with TRBJ2-1; no firm D call. CDR1 is KGHSY and CDR2 is FQNENV in the germline V gene. This CDR3 is 13 amino acids long. The CDR3, as DNA: TGTGCCAGCAGCCAATCGATGGGGTCGAAGCTGCTCTTC. Translating it yields CASSQSMGSKLLF.

The chain employs TRBV12-3 or TRBV12-4 and TRBJ1-5; D not certain. With 1 base removed from V and 3 bases from J, the gap between germline ends came to 7 bases. The CDR3 extends over 14 amino acids. The CDR3 reads CASSLGGLNQPQHF. The CDR3 region has the DNA TGTGCCAGCAGTTTAGGAGGGCTCAATCAGCCCCAGCATTTT.

V is TRBV9 and J is TRBJ2-1; the D gene is possibly TRBD1 (6 bases). Germline V CDR1 and CDR2: SGDLS, YYNGEE. The CDR3 extends over 15 amino acids. V was cut by 0 bases and J by 6 bases, with 13 bases left in between. This CDR3 reads CASSVETGNLNEQFF. CDR3 sequence (DNA): TGTGCCAGCAGCGTAGAAACAGGGAATCTCAATGAGCAGTTCTTC.

CDR3 DNA: TGTGCCAGCAGCCAAGACAGGAGAGGGGAGCTGTTTTTT. It codes for CASSQDRRGELFF. This chain uses TRBV3-1 with TRBJ2-2, with D uncertain. V was cut by 0 bases and J by 8 bases, with 7 bases left in between. CDR1 and CDR2 (germline): LGHDT, YNNKEL (reference sequence). This CDR3 region has 13 residues.

This rearrangement joins TRBV5-1 to TRBJ2-5; TRBD2 aligns across 8 bases. Germline CDR1 is SGHRS and CDR2 is YFSETQ. This CDR3 comprises 16 residues. J was trimmed by 5 bases and V by 4 bases; bases with no gene match: 13. The CDR3 here is CASSPPLGTRGETQYF. Here the CDR3 DNA reads TGCGCCAGCAGCCCACCTCTCGGGACTAGAGGGGAGACCCAGTACTTC.

This clonotype was seen many times. The chain uses TRBV3-1 and TRBJ2-5; D call uncertain. The V gene's germline CDR1 is LGHDT and CDR2 YNNKEL (reference sequence). Trimming took off 0 bases at V and 1 base at J, with 9 bases between the two ends. The CDR3 is 15 amino acids. The DNA for the CDR3 is TGTGCCAGCAGCCAAGATCCGTCATCCCAAGAGACCCAGTACTTC. This encodes CASSQDPSSQETQYF.

This clonotype was detected a few times. This chain connects TRBV12-3 or TRBV12-4 to TRBJ2-1, with D perhaps assigned TRBD1 or TRBD2 (5 bases each). The CDR3 loop spans 15 amino acids. V lost 0 bases and J lost 8, with 14 bases in between. The CDR3 DNA sequence: TGTGCCAGCAGTTTAGCGCCGGGGCGTGCCGATGAGCAGTTCTTC. Its protein is CASSLAPGRADEQFF.

This clonotype was recorded many times. This sequence joins TRBV20-1 and TRBJ1-1; no reliable D call. V lost 3 bases and J lost 10, with 12 bases in between. In germline, CDR1 is DFQATT, CDR2 SNEGSKA (reference sequence). CDR3 length: 11 residues. As DNA, the CDR3 is TGCAGTGCTAGGTGGGCAGTAGGAGCTTTCTTT. Residues: CSARWAVGAFF.

This clonotype has just a few counts. The V call is TRBV6-5, the J call TRBJ1-1, with D unclear. The germline V and J ends were trimmed by 2 bases and 2 bases, with 6 bases remaining between them. Germline V gene data show CDR1 as MNHEY and CDR2 as SVGAGI. The CDR3 sequence is 13 residues long. The CDR3 DNA reads TGTGCCAGCAGTTACAAGAGAAACACTGAAGCTTTCTTT. It translates to CASSYKRNTEAFF.

This rearrangement joins TRBV29-1 to TRBJ2-2; TRBD1 matches 7 bases. The V and J ends lost 7 bases and 6 bases, in that order; junction bases with no gene match: 11. CDR1 and CDR2 from the germline V gene are SQVTM and ANQGSEA. There are 14 residues in the CDR3. In nucleotides, the CDR3 is TGCAGCGCGAAAGGACAGGCGGCGGCCGGGGAGCTGTTTTTT. This codes for CSAKGQAAAGELFF.

The chain carries TRBV5-1 and TRBJ1-1, with D maybe TRBD1 (5 bases). Deletions cut 1 base from V and 4 bases from J, with 11 bases between. This CDR3 region has 14 residues. Germline V gene sequence: CDR1 SGHRS, CDR2 YFSETQ. The CDR3 is CASSLFYGGTEAFF. The CDR3, as DNA: TGCGCCAGCAGCTTGTTTTACGGGGGCACTGAAGCTTTCTTT.